The next 2 T cell receptor beta chains were all read from a single sample in a study of early T cells in non-severe SARS-CoV-2 infection. Using its own MiXCR run on the 5' RACE reads, TCRdb lists one record per CDR3 protein. The sample records 75,000 to 80,000 distinct CDR3 sequences, around 11% being singletons. Here the sequenced sample was whole blood, taken at baseline. The receptors were gathered from an adult who was a healthcare worker with PCR-confirmed SARS-CoV-2 infection or an uninfected control (not recorded which).

In this sample, this clonotype turned up a few times. The chain recombines TRBV6-6 with TRBJ1-5; weak D call: TRBD1 (6 bases). The CDR3 is made up of 15 amino acids. Germline V gives CDR1 MNHNY, CDR2 SVGAGI (reference sequence). Trimming cost V 6 bases and J 1 base, with 13 bases left between them. CDR3 in amino acids: CASRLYRESNQPQHF. The CDR3 region has the DNA TGTGCCAGCAGACTGTACAGGGAAAGCAATCAGCCCCAGCATTTT.

This sequence joins TRBV18 and TRBJ1-2, with D possibly TRBD1 on 5 matching bases. Germline lookup yields CDR1 KGHSH and CDR2 LQKENI. V was pared by 2 bases and J by 3 bases, with 10 bases between. This CDR3 spans 14 amino acids. The CDR3 nucleotides are TGTGCCAGCTCACCAGGGCAAGGGGACTATGGCTACACCTTC. Its protein product is CASSPGQGDYGYTF.